The clone carrying this T cell receptor beta chain was detected a few times. Its specificity is unknown. The data are from a study of identical twins. General study results and limits: Among beta out-of-frame sequences, excess sharing between twins appeared weaker.

Per germline, CDR1 SGDLS and CDR2 YYNGEE. This CDR3 is built from 13 residues. The V gene lost 0 bases and the J gene lost 5 bases, with 8 bases spanning the gap. One entry per CDR3 protein, called by TCRdb with MiXCR from the 5' RACE reads. The sample includes more than 600,000 distinct CDR3 sequences, 15% to 20% seen only once; the top ten take less than 15%. This same sample was also taken into another study, of T cells expressing NK-cell markers. That report notes: Sequencing of TCR beta repertoires drew on sorted CD3+CD56+NKG2C+, CD3+CD56+NKG2C- and CD3+CD56-NKG2C+ T cells.

The source material was PBMCs. This rearrangement joins TRBV9 to TRBJ2-5; D is uncertain. The sequence was obtained from a woman aged 18-30 years in good health. CDR3 sequence reads: CASSVDWSETQYF. The CDR3 nucleotides are TGTGCCAGCAGCGTAGATTGGTCTGAGACCCAGTACTTC.